Listed below are T cell receptor beta chains from one sample, sequenced in a study of cytomegalovirus exposure and HLA in healthy donors. The data were produced by immunoSEQ multiplex PCR, yet TCRdb's version contains in-frame clones alone and is incomplete. The repertoire holds about 94,000 clones, with roughly 86% as singletons. Sample: PBMCs. The source is a human donor in good health. CDR3s include the opening cysteine and the closing phenylalanine or tryptophan. Fields, in order: CDR3 protein, CDR3 DNA, clone size, V gene, D gene, J gene, CDR3 length. The D gene is left open where the match is weak. Where a row states a size, it is once, few, many or the class of an expanded clone; other rows omit it.

CDR3aa: CASSPLRLAGTDTQYF; CDR3nt: TGTGCCAGCAGCCCACTACGACTAGCGGGCACAGATACGCAGTATTTT; abundance: NA; v_gene: TRBV7-6; d_gene: TRBD2; j_gene: TRBJ2-3; len: 16
CDR3aa: CASSVRTLPDTQYF; CDR3nt: TGTGCCAGCAGTGTACGGACTCTACCGGATACGCAGTATTTT; abundance: NA; v_gene: TRBV6-4; d_gene: NA; j_gene: TRBJ2-3; len: 14
CDR3aa: CASATGLVYGYTF; CDR3nt: TGTGCCAGCGCGACAGGGTTGGTTTATGGCTACACCTTC; abundance: few; v_gene: TRBV7-9; d_gene: TRBD1; j_gene: TRBJ1-2; len: 13
CDR3aa: CASSVGLVRTDTQYF; CDR3nt: TGTGCCAGTAGTGTAGGACTAGTTCGCACAGATACGCAGTATTTT; abundance: once; v_gene: TRBV19; d_gene: TRBD2; j_gene: TRBJ2-3; len: 15
CDR3aa: CASSLGSGPNTIYF; CDR3nt: TGTGCCAGCAGCTTAGGCTCAGGCCCAAACACCATATATTTT; abundance: NA; v_gene: TRBV11-2; d_gene: NA; j_gene: TRBJ1-3; len: 14
CDR3aa: CASSPGPIAGGGTGELFF; CDR3nt: TGTGCCAGCAGCCCCGGACCTATAGCGGGAGGGGGCACCGGGGAGCTGTTTTTT; abundance: NA; v_gene: TRBV7-3; d_gene: TRBD2; j_gene: TRBJ2-2; len: 18
CDR3aa: CASSLAGGGDEQYF; CDR3nt: TGCGCCAGCAGCTTGGCCGGGGGAGGGGACGAGCAGTACTTC; abundance: NA; v_gene: TRBV5-1; d_gene: TRBD2; j_gene: TRBJ2-7; len: 14
CDR3aa: CSVAGGGRNTGELFF; CDR3nt: TGCAGCGTTGCAGGCGGGGGGAGAAACACCGGGGAGCTGTTTTTT; abundance: NA; v_gene: TRBV29-1; d_gene: TRBD2; j_gene: TRBJ2-2; len: 15
CDR3aa: CASRIRARSSYNEQFF; CDR3nt: TGTGCCAGCAGGATCAGGGCTAGGAGCTCCTACAATGAGCAGTTCTTC; abundance: NA; v_gene: TRBV2; d_gene: NA; j_gene: TRBJ2-1; len: 16
CDR3aa: CASSISRTGGSRGYTF; CDR3nt: TGTGCCAGTAGTATTAGCAGGACAGGGGGTTCGCGTGGCTACACCTTC; abundance: NA; v_gene: TRBV19; d_gene: TRBD1; j_gene: TRBJ1-2; len: 16
CDR3aa: CASSLRTPQFSGNTIYF; CDR3nt: TGTGCCAGCAGCTTGCGAACCCCTCAGTTCTCTGGAAACACCATATATTTT; abundance: NA; v_gene: TRBV5-6; d_gene: NA; j_gene: TRBJ1-3; len: 17
CDR3aa: CAWAGTYEQYF; CDR3nt: TGTGCCTGGGCAGGAACATACGAGCAGTACTTC; abundance: NA; v_gene: TRBV30; d_gene: NA; j_gene: TRBJ2-7; len: 11
CDR3aa: CASSPGTSPETQYF; CDR3nt: TGTGCCAGTAGTCCAGGGACTAGCCCAGAGACCCAGTACTTC; abundance: NA; v_gene: TRBV19; d_gene: TRBD2; j_gene: TRBJ2-5; len: 14
CDR3aa: CASRLNGEPQHF; CDR3nt: TGTGCCAGCAGACTTAACGGGGAGCCCCAGCATTTT; abundance: NA; v_gene: TRBV28; d_gene: NA; j_gene: TRBJ1-5; len: 12
CDR3aa: CASTTGAPYEQYF; CDR3nt: TGTGCCAGCACCACGGGTGCCCCCTACGAGCAGTACTTC; abundance: few; v_gene: TRBV28; d_gene: NA; j_gene: TRBJ2-7; len: 13
CDR3aa: CASSLEGGGRRYNEQFF; CDR3nt: TGTGCCAGCAGCTTAGAGGGGGGAGGGAGGAGGTACAATGAGCAGTTCTTC; abundance: NA; v_gene: TRBV7-7; d_gene: NA; j_gene: TRBJ2-1; len: 17
CDR3aa: CASSLEGRAGDYGYTF; CDR3nt: TGCGCCAGCAGCTTGGAGGGTAGGGCAGGGGACTATGGCTACACCTTC; abundance: NA; v_gene: TRBV5-1; d_gene: NA; j_gene: TRBJ1-2; len: 16
CDR3aa: CAISESGTGRIGSTDTQYF; CDR3nt: TGTGCCATCAGTGAGTCGGGGACAGGCCGCATAGGGAGCACAGATACGCAGTATTTT; abundance: NA; v_gene: TRBV10-3; d_gene: TRBD1; j_gene: TRBJ2-3; len: 19
CDR3aa: CATRGASGNTIYF; CDR3nt: TGTGCCACCAGAGGGGCATCTGGAAACACCATATATTTT; abundance: NA; v_gene: TRBV10-3; d_gene: NA; j_gene: TRBJ1-3; len: 13
CDR3aa: CASSLGWGQDRYSGNTIYF; CDR3nt: TGCGCCAGCAGCTTGGGCTGGGGACAGGACCGATACTCTGGAAACACCATATATTTT; abundance: NA; v_gene: TRBV5-1; d_gene: TRBD1; j_gene: TRBJ1-3; len: 19
CDR3aa: CASRYGDTQYF; CDR3nt: TGTGCCAGCAGGTACGGTGATACGCAGTATTTT; abundance: once; v_gene: TRBV7-9; d_gene: NA; j_gene: TRBJ2-3; len: 11
CDR3aa: CASSRQGLSSYEQYF; CDR3nt: TGTGCCAGCAGCAGACAGGGCCTGAGCTCCTACGAGCAGTACTTC; abundance: few; v_gene: TRBV5-4; d_gene: TRBD1; j_gene: TRBJ2-7; len: 15
CDR3aa: CASSQDVTDRVGAFF; CDR3nt: TGCGCCAGCAGCCAAGATGTTACGGACAGGGTCGGCGCTTTCTTT; abundance: once; v_gene: TRBV4-3; d_gene: TRBD1; j_gene: TRBJ1-1; len: 15
CDR3aa: CASSPRWEKLFF; CDR3nt: TGTGCCAGCAGCCCCAGGTGGGAAAAACTGTTTTTT; abundance: NA; v_gene: TRBV28; d_gene: NA; j_gene: TRBJ1-4; len: 12
CDR3aa: CASSVTRMNTEAFF; CDR3nt: TGTGCCAGCAGTGTGACTCGGATGAACACTGAAGCTTTCTTT; abundance: NA; v_gene: TRBV27; d_gene: NA; j_gene: TRBJ1-1; len: 14
CDR3aa: CASSPPEGGGEKLFF; CDR3nt: TGCGCCAGCAGCCCACCGGAGGGGGGAGGGGAAAAACTGTTTTTT; abundance: NA; v_gene: TRBV5-1; d_gene: NA; j_gene: TRBJ1-4; len: 15
CDR3aa: CASSLRSGSNSPLHF; CDR3nt: TGTGCCAGCAGTCTTAGGTCGGGAAGTAATTCACCCCTCCACTTT; abundance: NA; v_gene: TRBV11-2; d_gene: NA; j_gene: TRBJ1-6; len: 15
CDR3aa: CASSVAGAGAEAFF; CDR3nt: TGTGCCAGCAGCGTAGCCGGTGCCGGAGCTGAAGCTTTCTTT; abundance: NA; v_gene: TRBV9; d_gene: NA; j_gene: TRBJ1-1; len: 14
CDR3aa: CASSETTGDTEAFF; CDR3nt: TGCGCCAGCAGTGAGACCACAGGGGACACTGAAGCTTTCTTT; abundance: few; v_gene: TRBV10-2; d_gene: TRBD1; j_gene: TRBJ1-1; len: 14
CDR3aa: CASSSVGEQFF; CDR3nt: TGTGCCAGCAGTTCGGTCGGTGAGCAGTTCTTC; abundance: NA; v_gene: TRBV27; d_gene: NA; j_gene: TRBJ2-1; len: 11
CDR3aa: CASSSQNSGANVLTF; CDR3nt: TGCGCCAGCAGCTCCCAAAACTCTGGGGCCAACGTCCTGACTTTC; abundance: NA; v_gene: TRBV5-1; d_gene: NA; j_gene: TRBJ2-6; len: 15
CDR3aa: CASSAGQVSNQPQHF; CDR3nt: TGTGCCAGCAGTGCGGGACAGGTTAGCAATCAGCCCCAGCATTTT; abundance: once; v_gene: TRBV28; d_gene: TRBD1; j_gene: TRBJ1-5; len: 15
CDR3aa: CASSLAGGSLFEQYF; CDR3nt: TGTGCCAGCAGTCTAGCGGGGGGCTCGCTGTTCGAGCAGTACTTC; abundance: NA; v_gene: TRBV6-1; d_gene: TRBD2; j_gene: TRBJ2-7; len: 15
CDR3aa: CASSLQAGGGRVSYEQYF; CDR3nt: TGTGCCAGCAGCTTACAGGCCGGGGGCGGGAGGGTCTCCTACGAGCAGTACTTC; abundance: NA; v_gene: TRBV7-2; d_gene: TRBD2; j_gene: TRBJ2-7; len: 18
CDR3aa: CASSLSGLTGANVLTF; CDR3nt: TGTGCCAGCAGCTTATCCGGGTTAACTGGGGCCAACGTCCTGACTTTC; abundance: NA; v_gene: TRBV7-3; d_gene: NA; j_gene: TRBJ2-6; len: 16
CDR3aa: CASSIAGLVNTEAFF; CDR3nt: TGTGCCAGTAGTATAGCAGGGTTGGTGAACACTGAAGCTTTCTTT; abundance: NA; v_gene: TRBV19; d_gene: NA; j_gene: TRBJ1-1; len: 15
CDR3aa: CASRAGLYEQYF; CDR3nt: TGTGCCAGCCGAGCTGGTCTCTACGAGCAGTACTTC; abundance: NA; v_gene: TRBV2; d_gene: NA; j_gene: TRBJ2-7; len: 12
CDR3aa: CASSADRTGELFF; CDR3nt: TGTGCCAGCAGCGCAGACAGGACCGGGGAGCTGTTTTTT; abundance: NA; v_gene: TRBV7-3; d_gene: NA; j_gene: TRBJ2-2; len: 13
CDR3aa: CASSFLTRRQASSTNEKLFF; CDR3nt: TGTGCCAGCAGTTTCCTGACCCGCCGCCAGGCCTCGTCAACTAATGAAAAACTGTTTTTT; abundance: NA; v_gene: TRBV28; d_gene: NA; j_gene: TRBJ1-4; len: 20